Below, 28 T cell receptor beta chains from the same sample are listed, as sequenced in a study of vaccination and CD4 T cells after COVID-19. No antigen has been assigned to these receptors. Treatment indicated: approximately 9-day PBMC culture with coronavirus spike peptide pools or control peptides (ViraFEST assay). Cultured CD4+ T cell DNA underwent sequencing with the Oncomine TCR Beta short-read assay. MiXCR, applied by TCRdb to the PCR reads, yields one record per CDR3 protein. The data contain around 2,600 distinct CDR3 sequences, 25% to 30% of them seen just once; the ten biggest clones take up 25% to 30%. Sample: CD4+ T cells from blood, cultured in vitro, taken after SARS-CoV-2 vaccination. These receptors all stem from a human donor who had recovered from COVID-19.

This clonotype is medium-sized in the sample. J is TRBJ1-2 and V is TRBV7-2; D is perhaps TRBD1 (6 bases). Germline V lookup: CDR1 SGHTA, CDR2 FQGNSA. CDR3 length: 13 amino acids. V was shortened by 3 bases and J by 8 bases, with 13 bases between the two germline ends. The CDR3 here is CASSLGLRGGYTF. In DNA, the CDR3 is TGTGCCAGCAGCTTGGGGCTGAGGGGGGGCTACACCTTC.

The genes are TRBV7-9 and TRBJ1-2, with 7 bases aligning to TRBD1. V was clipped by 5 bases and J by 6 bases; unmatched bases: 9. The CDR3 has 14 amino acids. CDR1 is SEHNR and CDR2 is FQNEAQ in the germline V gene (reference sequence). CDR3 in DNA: TGTGCCAGCAGCGTGGGACAGACCAGAGATGGCTACACCTTC. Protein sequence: CASSVGQTRDGYTF.

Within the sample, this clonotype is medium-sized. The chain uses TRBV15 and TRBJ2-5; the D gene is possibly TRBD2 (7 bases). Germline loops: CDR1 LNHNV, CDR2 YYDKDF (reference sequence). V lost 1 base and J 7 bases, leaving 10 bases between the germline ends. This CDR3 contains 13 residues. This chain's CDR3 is CATSRGGGGTQYF. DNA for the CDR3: TGTGCCACCAGCAGAGGAGGGGGGGGGACCCAGTACTTC.

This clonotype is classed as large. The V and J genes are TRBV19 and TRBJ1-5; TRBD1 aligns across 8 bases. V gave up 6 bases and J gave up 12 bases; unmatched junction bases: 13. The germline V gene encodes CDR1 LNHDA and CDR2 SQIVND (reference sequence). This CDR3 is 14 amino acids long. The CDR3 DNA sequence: TGTGCCAGTAGGACCCCGGGACAGGTAATGGACCAGCATTTT. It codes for CASRTPGQVMDQHF.

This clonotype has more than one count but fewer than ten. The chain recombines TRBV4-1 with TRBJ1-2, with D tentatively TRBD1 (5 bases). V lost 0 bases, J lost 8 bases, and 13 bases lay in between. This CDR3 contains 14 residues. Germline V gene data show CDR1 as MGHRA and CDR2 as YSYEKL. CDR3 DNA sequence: TGCGCCAGCAGCCAAGATCGGGGGAGGAAAGGCTACACCTTC. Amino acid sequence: CASSQDRGRKGYTF.

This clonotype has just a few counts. CDR3 nucleotide sequence: TGTGCCAGTAGTTCAAGGGACAGAGGGGAGCAGTTCTTC. Translation gives CASSSRDRGEQFF. The genes are TRBV19 and TRBJ2-1; 7 nucleotides line up with TRBD1. Losses at the gene ends were 5 bases for V and 10 bases for J; bases not matched to a gene: 8. Germline CDR1 is LNHDA and CDR2 is SQIVND (reference sequence). This CDR3 has 13 residues.

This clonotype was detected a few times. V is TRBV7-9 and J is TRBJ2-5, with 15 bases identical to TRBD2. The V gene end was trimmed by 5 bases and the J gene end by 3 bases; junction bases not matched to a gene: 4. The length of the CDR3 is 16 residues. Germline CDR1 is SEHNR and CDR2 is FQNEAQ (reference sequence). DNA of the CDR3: TGTGCCAGCAGCCCTGGACTAGCGGGGGGGGAAGAGACCCAGTACTTC. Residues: CASSPGLAGGEETQYF.

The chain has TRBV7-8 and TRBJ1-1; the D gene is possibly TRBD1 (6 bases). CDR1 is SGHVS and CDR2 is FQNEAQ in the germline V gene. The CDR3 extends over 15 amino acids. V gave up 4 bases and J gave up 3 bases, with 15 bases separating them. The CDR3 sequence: CASSSYRVEYTEAFF. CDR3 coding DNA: TGTGCCAGCAGCTCTTACAGGGTTGAGTACACTGAAGCTTTCTTT.

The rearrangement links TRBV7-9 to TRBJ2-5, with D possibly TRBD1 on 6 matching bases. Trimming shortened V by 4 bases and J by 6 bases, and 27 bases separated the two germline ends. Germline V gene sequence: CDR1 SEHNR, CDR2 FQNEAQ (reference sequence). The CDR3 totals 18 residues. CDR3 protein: CASSSLLLATGGMKTQYF. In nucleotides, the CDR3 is TGTGCCAGCAGCTCCCTCCTCCTTGCGACAGGAGGTATGAAGACCCAGTACTTC.

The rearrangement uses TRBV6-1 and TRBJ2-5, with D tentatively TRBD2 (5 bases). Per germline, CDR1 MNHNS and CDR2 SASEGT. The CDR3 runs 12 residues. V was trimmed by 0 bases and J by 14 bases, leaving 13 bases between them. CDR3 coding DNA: TGTGCCAGCAGTGAAGCATCGTCGGCGGGCTACTTC. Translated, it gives CASSEASSAGYF.

Here the CDR3 reads CSAPGQRATNYGYTF. CDR3 bases: TGCAGTGCTCCGGGACAGCGTGCAACTAACTATGGCTACACCTTC. The rearrangement uses TRBV20-1 and TRBJ1-2, with 7 bases fitting TRBD1. The CDR3 runs 15 residues. CDR1 DFQATT and CDR2 SNEGSKA come from the germline V gene (reference sequence). The junction had 9 bases not matched to a gene; V was cut back by 5 bases and J by 0 bases.

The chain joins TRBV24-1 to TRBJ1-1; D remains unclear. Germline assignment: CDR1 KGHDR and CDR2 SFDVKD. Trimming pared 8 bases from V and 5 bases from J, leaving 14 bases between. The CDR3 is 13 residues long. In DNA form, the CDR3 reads TGTGCCACCAACCAGGCGAGTCGGACTGAAGCTTTCTTT. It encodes CATNQASRTEAFF.

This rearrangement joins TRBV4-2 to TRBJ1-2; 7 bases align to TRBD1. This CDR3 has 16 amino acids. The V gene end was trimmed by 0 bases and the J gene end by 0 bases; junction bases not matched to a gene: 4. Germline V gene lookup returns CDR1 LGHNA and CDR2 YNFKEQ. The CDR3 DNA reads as TGTGCCAGCAGCCAAGACCTGACAGGGCCTAACTATGGCTACACCTTC. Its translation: CASSQDLTGPNYGYTF.

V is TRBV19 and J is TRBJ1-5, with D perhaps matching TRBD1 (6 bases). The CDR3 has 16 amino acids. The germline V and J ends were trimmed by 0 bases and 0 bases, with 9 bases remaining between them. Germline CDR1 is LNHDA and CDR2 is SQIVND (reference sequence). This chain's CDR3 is CASSIEGDNSNQPQHF. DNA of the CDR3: TGTGCCAGTAGTATAGAGGGGGACAATAGCAATCAGCCCCAGCATTTT.

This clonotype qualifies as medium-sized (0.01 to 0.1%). The CDR3 here is CASSETGSETQYF. CDR3 DNA sequence: TGTGCCAGCAGTGAGACAGGGTCAGAGACCCAGTACTTC. The chain combines TRBV6-1 with TRBJ2-5; 7 bases are a match to TRBD1. Germline V gene sequence: CDR1 MNHNS, CDR2 SASEGT. After removal of 3 bases from V and 4 bases from J, the junction contained 2 bases not matched to a gene. This CDR3 is built from 13 residues.

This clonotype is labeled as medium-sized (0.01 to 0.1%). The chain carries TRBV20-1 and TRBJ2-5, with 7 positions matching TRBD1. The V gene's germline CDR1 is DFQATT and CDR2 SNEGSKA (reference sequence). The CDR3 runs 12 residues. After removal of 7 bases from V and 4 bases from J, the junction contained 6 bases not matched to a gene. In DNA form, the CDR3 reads TGCAGTGGGGAGCACAGGGGAGAGACCCAGTACTTC. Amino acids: CSGEHRGETQYF.

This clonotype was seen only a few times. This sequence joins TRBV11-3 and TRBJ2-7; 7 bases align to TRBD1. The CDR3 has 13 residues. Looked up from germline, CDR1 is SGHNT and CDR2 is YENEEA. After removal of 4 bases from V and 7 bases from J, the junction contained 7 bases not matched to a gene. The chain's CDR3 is CASSSRQGFEQYF. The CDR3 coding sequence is TGTGCCAGCAGCTCCAGACAGGGTTTTGAGCAGTACTTC.

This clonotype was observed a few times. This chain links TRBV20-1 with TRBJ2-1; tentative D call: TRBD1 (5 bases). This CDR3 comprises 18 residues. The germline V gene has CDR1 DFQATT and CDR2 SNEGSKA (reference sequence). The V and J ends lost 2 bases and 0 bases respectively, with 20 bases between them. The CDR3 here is CSARSETVRAASYNEQFF. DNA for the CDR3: TGCAGTGCTAGATCCGAGACAGTAAGGGCCGCCTCCTACAATGAGCAGTTCTTC.

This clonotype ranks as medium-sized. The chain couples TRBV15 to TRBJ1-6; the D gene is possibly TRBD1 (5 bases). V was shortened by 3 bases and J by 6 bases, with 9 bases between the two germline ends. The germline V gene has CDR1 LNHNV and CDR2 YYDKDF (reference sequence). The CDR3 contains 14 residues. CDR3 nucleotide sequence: TGTGCCACCAGCAGTCAGGGTGGTAATTCACCCCTCCACTTT. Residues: CATSSQGGNSPLHF.

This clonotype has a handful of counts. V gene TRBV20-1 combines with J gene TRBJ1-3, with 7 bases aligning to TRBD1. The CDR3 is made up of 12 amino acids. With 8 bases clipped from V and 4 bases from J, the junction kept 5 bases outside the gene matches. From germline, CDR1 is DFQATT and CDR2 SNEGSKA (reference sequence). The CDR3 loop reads CSSTGLGNTIYF. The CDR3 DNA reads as TGCAGTTCGACAGGGCTCGGAAACACCATATATTTT.

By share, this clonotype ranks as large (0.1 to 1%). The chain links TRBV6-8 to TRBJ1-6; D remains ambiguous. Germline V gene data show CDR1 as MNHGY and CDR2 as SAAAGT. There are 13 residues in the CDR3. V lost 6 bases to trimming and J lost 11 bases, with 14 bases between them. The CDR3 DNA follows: TGTGCCAGCAGGACCCGGGGAAACCCACCCCTCCACTTT. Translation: CASRTRGNPPLHF.

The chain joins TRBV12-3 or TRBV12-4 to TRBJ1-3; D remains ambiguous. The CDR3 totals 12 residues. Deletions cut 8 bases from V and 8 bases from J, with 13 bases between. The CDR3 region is CASGAYTDTIYF. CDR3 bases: TGTGCCAGCGGAGCCTATACGGACACCATATATTTT.

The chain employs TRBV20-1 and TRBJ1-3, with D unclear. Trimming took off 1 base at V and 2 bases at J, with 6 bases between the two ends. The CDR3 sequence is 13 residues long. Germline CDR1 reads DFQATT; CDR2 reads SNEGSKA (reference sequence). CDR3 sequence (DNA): TGCAGTGCTAGAGGGCCTACTGGAAACACCATATATTTT. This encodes CSARGPTGNTIYF.

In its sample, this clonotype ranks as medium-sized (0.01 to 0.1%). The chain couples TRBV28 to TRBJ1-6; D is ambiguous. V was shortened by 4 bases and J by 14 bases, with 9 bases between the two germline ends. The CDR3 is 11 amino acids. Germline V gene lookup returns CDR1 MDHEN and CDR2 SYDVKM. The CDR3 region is CASSSILSLHF. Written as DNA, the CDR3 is TGTGCCAGCAGTTCCATATTGTCCCTCCACTTT.

The CDR3 DNA is TGTGCCAGCAGCTCCAGACCGGGTGAATTGGGCTACACCTTC. This codes for CASSSRPGELGYTF. This chain connects TRBV11-2 to TRBJ1-2; D uncertain. Germline V gene lookup returns CDR1 SGHAT and CDR2 FQNNGV. There are 14 residues in the CDR3. The germline V and J ends were trimmed by 4 bases and 8 bases, with 17 bases remaining between them.

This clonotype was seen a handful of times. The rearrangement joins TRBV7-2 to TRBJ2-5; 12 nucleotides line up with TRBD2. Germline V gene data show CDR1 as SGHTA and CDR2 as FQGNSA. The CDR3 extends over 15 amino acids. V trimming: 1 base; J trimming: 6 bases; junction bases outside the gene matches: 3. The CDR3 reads CASSLGLAGGQTQYF. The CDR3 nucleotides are TGTGCCAGCAGCTTAGGGCTAGCGGGGGGGCAGACCCAGTACTTC. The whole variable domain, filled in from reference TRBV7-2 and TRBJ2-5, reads GAGVSQSPSNKVTEKGKDVELRCDPISGHTALYWYRQSLGQGLEFLIYFQGNSAPDKSGLPSDRFSAERTGGSVSTLTIQRTQQEDSAVYLCASSLGLAGGQTQYFGPGTRLLVL.

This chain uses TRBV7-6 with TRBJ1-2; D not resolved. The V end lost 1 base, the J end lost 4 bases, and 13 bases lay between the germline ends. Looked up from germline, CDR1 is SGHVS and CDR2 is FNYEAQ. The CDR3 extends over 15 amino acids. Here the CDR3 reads CASSLDEGLSYGYTF. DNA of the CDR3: TGTGCCAGCAGCTTAGACGAGGGATTAAGCTATGGCTACACCTTC.

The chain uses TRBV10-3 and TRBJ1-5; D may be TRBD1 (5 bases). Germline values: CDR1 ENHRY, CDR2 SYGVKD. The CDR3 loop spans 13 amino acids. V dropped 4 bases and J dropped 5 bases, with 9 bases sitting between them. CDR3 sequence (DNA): TGTGCCATCAGTGCCGTAGGGGATCAGCCCCAGCATTTT. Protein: CAISAVGDQPQHF.